The clone carrying this TCR beta chain has ten or more counts. Its antigen is unidentified. This sample is part of a study of CD8 T cells in ankylosing spondylitis. Findings and caveats of the study: The clones that were linked to disease were reported to be significantly enriched in matched synovial fluid samples from ankylosing spondylitis patients. CD8+ by phenotype, disease-linked clones were relatively rare in peripheral blood.

For TCR beta, libraries came from quantitative 5'-RACE with molecular barcodes. MiXCR, applied by TCRdb to the 5' RACE reads, yields one record per CDR3 protein. The table lists around 150,000 distinct CDR3 sequences, about 16% of them singletons. The TCR originated in a male donor with ankylosing spondylitis or in good health (not recorded which). The sequencing sample was made of blood, either unsorted or a sorted T cell fraction (not recorded which).

For the CDR3, the DNA is TGCAGCGTGGGCCCCGTTGAGGGGGCCACCTACGAGCAGTACTTC. It encodes CSVGPVEGATYEQYF. The chain uses TRBV29-1 and TRBJ2-7; 7 bases are shared with TRBD1. Germline CDR1 is SQVTM and CDR2 is ANQGSEA. The CDR3 is 15 residues long. V shed 6 bases and J 2 bases; nucleotides not matched to a gene: 13.